The next 15 T cell receptor beta chains were all read from a single sample in a study of shared clonotypes between healthy human individuals. TCRdb's copy holds only in-frame clones and misses some; the assay was immunoSEQ multiplex PCR. This sample carries around 2,000,000 clones, about 92% of them seen once, and the ten largest clones take more than 1.5%. It was CD45RO-negative cells, positively selected for CCR7, that made up naive CD8 cells, with terminally differentiated effector memory CD45RA+ cells excluded. The sequencing input was naive CD8+ T cells from PBMCs. The source is a man aged 18 to 30 in good health. Some clones in this sample may be carry-over from other donors' samples.

The chain employs TRBV7-9 and TRBJ2-1; TRBD2 aligns across 11 bases. The CDR3 consists of 16 residues. The germline CDR1 and CDR2 sequences are SEHNR and FQNEAQ (reference sequence). V trimming: 2 bases; J trimming: 6 bases; junction bases outside the gene matches: 6. CDR3 protein: CASSLFSGRAFNEQFF. The CDR3 bases are TGTGCCAGCAGCTTATTTAGCGGGAGGGCCTTCAATGAGCAGTTCTTC.

This clone was detected only once. The rearrangement links TRBV4-3 to TRBJ1-4; weak D call: TRBD1 (6 bases). The length of the CDR3 is 16 residues. Trimming shortened V by 0 bases and J by 1 base, and 9 bases separated the two germline ends. Germline V gene lookup returns CDR1 LGHNA and CDR2 YSLEER. The CDR3 region is CASSQDYRVTNEKLFF. Here the CDR3 DNA reads TGCGCCAGCAGCCAAGACTACAGGGTAACTAATGAAAAACTGTTTTTT.

To note about this clone: The sample carries other DNA sequences with the same CDR3. This sequence joins TRBV27 and TRBJ1-1, with 8 bases lining up with TRBD1. CDR1 is MNHEY and CDR2 is SMNVEV in the germline V gene (reference sequence). Trimming at V came to 8 bases and at J to 1 base, leaving 3 bases not matched to a gene. The CDR3 runs 13 residues. In DNA, the CDR3 is TGTGCCAGCCTCGACAGGGGGAACACTGAAGCTTTCTTT. It yields the protein CASLDRGNTEAFF.

This chain joins TRBV6-6 and TRBJ1-1; D remains ambiguous. The CDR3 consists of 12 residues. With 8 bases removed from V and 5 bases from J, the gap between germline ends came to 12 bases. Germline V lookup: CDR1 MNHNY, CDR2 SVGAGI (reference sequence). CDR3 in DNA: TGTGCCAGCCGGGGTGTTGAGACTGAAGCTTTCTTT. It yields the protein CASRGVETEAFF.

The table lists this clone with a count of one. The chain has TRBV11-2 and TRBJ2-7; D gene ambiguous. Germline lookup yields CDR1 SGHAT and CDR2 FQNNGV. There are 14 residues in the CDR3. V was cut by 5 bases and J by 5 bases, with 16 bases left in between. The CDR3 spells CASSPARMSHEQYF. The CDR3 DNA is TGTGCCAGCAGCCCCGCTAGAATGTCCCACGAGCAGTACTTC. Using reference TRBV11-2 and TRBJ2-7 for the parts outside the CDR3, the full variable domain is EAGVAQSPRYKIIEKRQSVAFWCNPISGHATLYWYQQILGQGPKLLIQFQNNGVVDDSQLPKDRFSAERLKGVDSTLKIQPAKLEDSAVYLCASSPARMSHEQYFGPGTRLTVT.

This chain connects TRBV6-1 to TRBJ1-2; D unresolved. The V gene's germline CDR1 is MNHNS and CDR2 SASEGT. V was cut by 2 bases and J by 1 base, with 11 bases left in between. The CDR3 consists of 15 residues. CDR3 residues: CASSELVSVNYGYTF. CDR3 sequence (DNA): TGTGCCAGCAGTGAATTGGTCAGCGTTAACTATGGCTACACCTTC.

CDR3 loop: CASSLRGQGFGEAFF. The CDR3 coding sequence is TGTGCCAGCAGTTTACGCGGACAGGGTTTCGGTGAAGCTTTCTTT. The rearrangement links TRBV28 to TRBJ1-1; TRBD1 matches at 8 bases. The CDR3 consists of 15 residues. From germline, CDR1 is MDHEN and CDR2 SYDVKM. Trimming removed 2 bases from V and 7 bases from J; junction bases left unmatched: 9.

This chain uses TRBV6-5 with TRBJ2-1; the match to TRBD2 covers 13 bases. Germline CDR1 and CDR2: MNHEY and SVGAGI. Trimming took 5 bases from V and 5 from J; bases not matched to a gene: 3. This CDR3 is 15 amino acids long. Here the CDR3 DNA reads TGTGCCAGCAGTCGACTAGCGGGGGGCGACAATGAGCAGTTCTTC. Residues: CASSRLAGGDNEQFF.

CDR3 in amino acids: CASSIGSNSGNTIYF. CDR3 DNA: TGTGCCAGTAGTATAGGATCTAACTCTGGAAACACCATATATTTT. The chain links TRBV19 to TRBJ1-3; no clear D. Trimming shortened V by 1 base and J by 0 bases, and 7 bases separated the two germline ends. The V gene's germline CDR1 is LNHDA and CDR2 SQIVND (reference sequence). The CDR3 covers 15 residues. Together with reference TRBV19 and TRBJ1-3, the CDR3 gives the full variable domain: DGGITQSPKYLFRKEGQNVTLSCEQNLNHDAMYWYRQDPGQGLRLIYYSQIVNDFQKGDIAEGYSVSREKKESFPLTVTSAQKNPTAFYLCASSIGSNSGNTIYFGEGSWLTVV.

This rearrangement joins TRBV28 to TRBJ1-4; perhaps TRBD1 as D (6 bases). Germline CDR1 is MDHEN and CDR2 is SYDVKM. V shed 6 bases and J shed 8 bases, with 13 bases lying between them. The CDR3 totals 13 residues. The CDR3 region is CASRSSQGEKLFF. For the CDR3, the DNA is TGTGCCAGCAGGAGTTCCCAGGGGGAAAAACTGTTTTTT.

The chain employs TRBV4-3 and TRBJ2-1; perhaps TRBD2 as D (5 bases). V lost 0 bases to trimming and J lost 2 bases, with 14 bases between them. The CDR3 consists of 17 residues. Germline CDR1 reads LGHNA; CDR2 reads YSLEER. Here the CDR3 DNA reads TGCGCCAGCAGCCAAGATTTTGGCGAGAGGGCCTACAATGAGCAGTTCTTC. This translates into CASSQDFGERAYNEQFF.

The V and J genes are TRBV4-3 and TRBJ1-2; 8 nucleotides agree with TRBD1. After removal of 0 bases from V and 4 bases from J, the junction contained 10 bases not matched to a gene. The germline V gene encodes CDR1 LGHNA and CDR2 YSLEER. This CDR3 is 17 amino acids long. The CDR3: CASSQDFGQGILYGYTF. The CDR3 bases are TGCGCCAGCAGCCAAGATTTCGGACAGGGTATTCTCTATGGCTACACCTTC.

The rearrangement joins TRBV4-1 to TRBJ2-4; tentative D call: TRBD1 (6 bases). V was clipped by 2 bases and J by 7 bases, with 18 bases between them. Germline V gene sequence: CDR1 MGHRA, CDR2 YSYEKL. CDR3 length: 16 residues. DNA of the CDR3: TGCGCCAGCAGCCAACCAGGGGTCTCGGCAAGGAACATTCAGTACTTC. This encodes CASSQPGVSARNIQYF.

V is TRBV27 and J is TRBJ1-2; tentatively, D is TRBD1 (5 bases). The CDR3 loop spans 14 amino acids. Germline V gives CDR1 MNHEY, CDR2 SMNVEV (reference sequence). The V gene lost 5 bases and the J gene lost 6 bases, with 16 bases spanning the gap. This CDR3 reads CASSPLAGRDGYTF. The CDR3, as DNA: TGTGCCAGCAGTCCCCTAGCGGGGCGGGATGGCTACACCTTC.

This chain links TRBV7-2 with TRBJ2-6, with TRBD1 identical over 7 bases. Germline V gives CDR1 SGHTA, CDR2 FQGNSA. V was pared by 1 base and J by 2 bases, with 11 bases of the junction left unmatched. CDR3 length equals 19 residues. CDR3: CASSLGAGGSEPGANVLTF. For the CDR3, the DNA is TGTGCCAGCAGCTTAGGGGCAGGGGGTAGTGAACCTGGGGCCAACGTCCTGACTTTC.